This is a list of T cell receptor beta chains from one sample in a study of Graves' ophthalmopathy and Graves' hyperthyroidism. TCRdb itself ran the multiplex PCR reads through MiXCR, one entry per CDR3 protein. Of more than 1,000,000 distinct CDR3 sequences listed, about 38% are singletons. Sequenced: peripheral blood or thyroid tissue (not recorded which). These receptor sequences come from an adult man with Graves' hyperthyroidism. Both conserved end residues are part of each CDR3. Each record gives: CDR3 protein, CDR3 DNA, J gene, V gene, D gene, clone size. The D gene is left open where the match is weak. Size is stated for part of the rows, as once, few or many counts, or as a class when the clone is expanded.

CASSLDFAGGGGLFF	TGTGCCAGCAGCTTAGATTTTGCAGGGGGGGGAGGACTGTTTTTT	TRBJ1-4	TRBV7-2	TRBD1	few
CSASDSSSYNEQYF	TGCAGTGCTAGCGACAGCTCTTCCTACAATGAGCAGTACTTC	TRBJ2-5	TRBV20-1	.	.
CSVSDEQFF	TGCAGCGTTAGCGATGAGCAGTTCTTC	TRBJ2-1	TRBV29-1	.	.
CASSSAGLAGQETQYF	TGTGCCAGCAGTTCCGCGGGACTAGCAGGCCAAGAGACCCAGTACTTC	TRBJ2-5	TRBV5-4	TRBD2	.
CASSEPDSDYYGYTF	TGCGCCAGCAGTGAGCCGGACAGCGACTACTATGGCTACACCTTC	TRBJ1-2	TRBV10-2	.	.
CASSAKGPQHF	TGTGCCAGCAGCGCAAAGGGGCCCCAGCATTTT	TRBJ1-5	TRBV2	.	.
CASSLAGLHTSEQYF	TGTGCCAGCAGCTTAGCGGGACTCCACACGTCCGAGCAGTACTTC	TRBJ2-7	TRBV11-2	.	.
CSASRGGAYGYTF	TGCAGTGCTAGTCGCGGGGGGGCCTATGGCTACACCTTC	TRBJ1-2	TRBV20-1	.	many
CAIRPGQGITEAFF	TGTGCCATCAGACCGGGACAGGGGATCACTGAAGCTTTCTTT	TRBJ1-1	TRBV10-3	TRBD1	.
CASSTEVVWEKLFF	TGTGCCAGCAGCACTGAAGTAGTTTGGGAAAAACTGTTTTTT	TRBJ1-4	TRBV7-9	.	many
CASSEAWAMETQHF	TGTGCCAGCAGTGAAGCGTGGGCGATGGAGACCCAGCATTTT	TRBJ1-5	TRBV2	.	.
CASSQDQGARLGYTF	TGTGCCAGCAGCCAAGATCAGGGGGCGCGTCTTGGCTACACCTTC	TRBJ1-2	TRBV7-9	TRBD1	.
CASSLDFSGIQETQYF	TGTGCCAGCAGCTTAGATTTTAGCGGTATTCAAGAGACCCAGTACTTC	TRBJ2-5	TRBV7-6	.	many
CASGQGAHEQYF	TGTGCCAGCGGGCAGGGGGCCCACGAGCAGTACTTC	TRBJ2-7	TRBV12-3/TRBV12-4	TRBD1	.
CSARSHQPQHF	TGCAGTGCTAGGTCCCATCAGCCCCAGCATTTT	TRBJ1-5	TRBV20-1	.	.
CASSPSRDHGNTIYF	TGCGCCAGCAGCCCGAGCCGGGACCACGGAAACACCATATATTTT	TRBJ1-3	TRBV5-1	.	many
CASSLRTPTSNQPQHF	TGTGCCAGTAGTCTCAGGACACCTACTAGCAATCAGCCCCAGCATTTT	TRBJ1-5	TRBV19	.	many
CASGFREKLFF	TGTGCCAGCGGGTTTCGAGAAAAACTGTTTTTT	TRBJ1-4	TRBV6-6	.	.
CASSEGRSNQPQHF	TGTGCCAGCAGCGAGGGACGGAGCAATCAGCCCCAGCATTTT	TRBJ1-5	TRBV2	.	many
CATSRGGFGDYEQYF	TGTGCCACCAGCAGAGGTGGGTTCGGAGACTACGAGCAGTACTTC	TRBJ2-7	TRBV15	.	many
CASSLVQGYTEAFF	TGTGCCAGCAGTTTAGTACAGGGATACACTGAAGCTTTCTTT	TRBJ1-1	TRBV12-3/TRBV12-4	.	.
CATSRDRGTGGSPLHF	TGTGCCACCAGCAGAGATCGTGGGACAGGTGGTTCACCCCTCCACTTT	TRBJ1-6	TRBV15	TRBD1	.
CASSIGQGLGYTF	TGTGCCAGTAGTATCGGACAAGGACTTGGCTACACCTTC	TRBJ1-2	TRBV19	.	many
CASSLRGDSNQPQHF	TGTGCCAGCAGCTTAAGGGGGGATAGCAATCAGCCCCAGCATTTT	TRBJ1-5	TRBV7-2	.	many
CASSGITTGENTEAFF	TGTGCCAGCAGTGGTATCACGACAGGGGAGAACACTGAAGCTTTCTTT	TRBJ1-1	TRBV12-3/TRBV12-4	TRBD1	.